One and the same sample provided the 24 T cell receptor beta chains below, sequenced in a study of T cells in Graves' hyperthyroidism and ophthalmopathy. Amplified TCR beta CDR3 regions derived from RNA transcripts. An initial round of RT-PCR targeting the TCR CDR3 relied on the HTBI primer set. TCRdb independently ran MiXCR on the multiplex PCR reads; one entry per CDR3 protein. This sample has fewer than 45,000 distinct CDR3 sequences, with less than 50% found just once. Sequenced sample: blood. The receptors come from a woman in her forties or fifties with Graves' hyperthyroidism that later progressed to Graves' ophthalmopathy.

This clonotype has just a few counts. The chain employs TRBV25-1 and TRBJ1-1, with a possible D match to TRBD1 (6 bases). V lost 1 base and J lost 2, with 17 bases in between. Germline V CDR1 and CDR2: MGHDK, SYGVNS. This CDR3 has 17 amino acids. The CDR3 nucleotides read TGTGCCAGCAGTGAATGGGGCGGACAGACCCGAAACACTGAAGCTTTCTTT. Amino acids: CASSEWGGQTRNTEAFF.

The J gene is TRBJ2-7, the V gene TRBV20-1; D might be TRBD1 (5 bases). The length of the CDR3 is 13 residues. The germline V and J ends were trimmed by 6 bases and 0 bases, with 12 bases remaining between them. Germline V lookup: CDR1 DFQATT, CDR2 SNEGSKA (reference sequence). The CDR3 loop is CSAQHRSSYEQYF. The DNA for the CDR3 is TGCAGTGCCCAACACAGGAGCTCCTACGAGCAGTACTTC.

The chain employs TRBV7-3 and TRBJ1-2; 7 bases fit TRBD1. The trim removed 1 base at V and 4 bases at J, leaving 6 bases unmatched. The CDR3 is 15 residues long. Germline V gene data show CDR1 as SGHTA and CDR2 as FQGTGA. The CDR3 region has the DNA TGTGCCAGCAGCTTAAACCCAGGGGGAAGCTATGGCTACACCTTC. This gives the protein CASSLNPGGSYGYTF.

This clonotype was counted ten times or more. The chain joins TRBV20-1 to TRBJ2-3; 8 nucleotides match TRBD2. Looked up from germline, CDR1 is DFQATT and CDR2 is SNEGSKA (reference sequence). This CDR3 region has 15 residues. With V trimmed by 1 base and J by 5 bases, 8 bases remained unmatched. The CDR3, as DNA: TGCAGTGCTAGAGGGACCGGGACTAGTGTAGATACGCAGTATTTT. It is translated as CSARGTGTSVDTQYF.

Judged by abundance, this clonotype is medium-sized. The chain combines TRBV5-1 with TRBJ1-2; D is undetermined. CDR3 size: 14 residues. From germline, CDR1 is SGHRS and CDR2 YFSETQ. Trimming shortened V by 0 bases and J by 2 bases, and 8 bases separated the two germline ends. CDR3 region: CASSLATANYGYTF. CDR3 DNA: TGCGCCAGCAGCTTGGCCACAGCAAACTATGGCTACACCTTC.

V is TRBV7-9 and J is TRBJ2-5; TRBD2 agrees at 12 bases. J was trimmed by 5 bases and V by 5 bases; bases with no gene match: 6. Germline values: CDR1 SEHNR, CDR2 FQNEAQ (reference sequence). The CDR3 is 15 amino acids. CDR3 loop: CASSRLAGVWETQYF. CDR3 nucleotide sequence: TGTGCCAGCAGCAGACTAGCGGGAGTCTGGGAGACCCAGTACTTC.

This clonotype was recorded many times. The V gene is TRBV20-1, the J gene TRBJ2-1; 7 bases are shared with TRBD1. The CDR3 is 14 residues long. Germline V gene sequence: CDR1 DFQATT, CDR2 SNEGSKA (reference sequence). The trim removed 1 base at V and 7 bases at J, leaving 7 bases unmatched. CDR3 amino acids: CSARVASRGNEQFF. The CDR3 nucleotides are TGCAGTGCTAGAGTGGCTAGCAGGGGGAATGAGCAGTTCTTC.

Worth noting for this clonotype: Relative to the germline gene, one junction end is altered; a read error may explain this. DNA of the CDR3: TGCGGCGTTGTTTCACAGGGTGTAGCTGAGGCTTTCTTT. Its translation: CGVVSQGVAEAFF. V and J are TRBV29-1 and TRBJ1-1, with D perhaps TRBD1 (6 bases). The CDR3 is 13 residues long. Looked up from germline, CDR1 is SQVTM and CDR2 is ANQGSEA.

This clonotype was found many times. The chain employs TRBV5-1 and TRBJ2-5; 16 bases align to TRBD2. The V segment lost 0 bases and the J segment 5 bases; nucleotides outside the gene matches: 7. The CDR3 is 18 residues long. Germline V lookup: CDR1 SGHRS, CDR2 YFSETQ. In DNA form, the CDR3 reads TGCGCCAGCAGCTTGGCGGGACTAGCGGGAGGGCCGGGGGAGACCCAGTACTTC. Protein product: CASSLAGLAGGPGETQYF.

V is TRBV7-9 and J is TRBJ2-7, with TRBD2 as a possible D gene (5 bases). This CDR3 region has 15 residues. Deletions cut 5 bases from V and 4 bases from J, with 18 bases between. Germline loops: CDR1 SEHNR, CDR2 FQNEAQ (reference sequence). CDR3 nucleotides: TGTGCCAGCAGCCTAGGGCCCGCGGGCGCTTACGAGCAGTACTTC. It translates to CASSLGPAGAYEQYF. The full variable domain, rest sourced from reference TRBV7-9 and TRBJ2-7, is DTGVSQNPRHKITKRGQNVTFRCDPISEHNRLYWYRQTLGQGPEFLTYFQNEAQLEKSRLLSDRFSAERPKGSFSTLEIQRTEQGDSAMYLCASSLGPAGAYEQYFGPGTRLTVT.

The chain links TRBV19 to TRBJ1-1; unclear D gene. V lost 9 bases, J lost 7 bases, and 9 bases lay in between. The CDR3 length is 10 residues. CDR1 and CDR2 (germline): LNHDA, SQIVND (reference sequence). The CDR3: CASSWREAFF. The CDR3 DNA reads TGTGCCAGCTCTTGGCGTGAAGCTTTCTTT.

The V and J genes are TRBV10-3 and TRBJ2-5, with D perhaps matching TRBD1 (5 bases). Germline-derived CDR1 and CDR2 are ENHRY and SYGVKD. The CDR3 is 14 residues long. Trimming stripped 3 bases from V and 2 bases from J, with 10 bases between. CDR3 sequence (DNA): TGTGCCATCAGTGAAGGGGCAGGGCAAGAGACCCAGTACTTC. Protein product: CAISEGAGQETQYF.

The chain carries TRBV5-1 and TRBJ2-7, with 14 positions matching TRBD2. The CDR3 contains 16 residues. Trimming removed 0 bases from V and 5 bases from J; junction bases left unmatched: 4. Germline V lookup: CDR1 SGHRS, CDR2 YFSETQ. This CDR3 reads CASSLAGLAGVNEQYF. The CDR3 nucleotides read TGCGCCAGCAGCTTGGCGGGACTAGCGGGAGTCAACGAGCAGTACTTC.

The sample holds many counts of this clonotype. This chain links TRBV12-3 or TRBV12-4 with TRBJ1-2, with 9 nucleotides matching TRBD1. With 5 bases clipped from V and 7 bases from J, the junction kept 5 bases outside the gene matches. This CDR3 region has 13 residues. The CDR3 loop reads CASSKQGASGYTF. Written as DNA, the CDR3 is TGTGCCAGCAGTAAACAGGGGGCGAGTGGCTACACCTTC.

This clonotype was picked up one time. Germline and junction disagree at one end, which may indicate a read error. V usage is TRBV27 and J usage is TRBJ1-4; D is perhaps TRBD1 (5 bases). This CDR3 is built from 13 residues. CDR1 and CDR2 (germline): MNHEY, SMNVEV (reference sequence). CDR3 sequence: CADPRGRVMKNCF. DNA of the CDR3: TGTGCCGACCCAAGGGGCAGGGTAATGAAAAACTGTTTT.

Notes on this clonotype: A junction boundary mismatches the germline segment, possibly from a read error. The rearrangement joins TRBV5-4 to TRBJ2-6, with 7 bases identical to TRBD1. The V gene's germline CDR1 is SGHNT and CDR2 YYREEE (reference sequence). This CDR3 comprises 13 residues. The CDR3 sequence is CASSLQGTAAEAF. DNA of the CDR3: TGTGCCAGCAGCTTGCAGGGGACAGCGGCTGAAGCTTTC.

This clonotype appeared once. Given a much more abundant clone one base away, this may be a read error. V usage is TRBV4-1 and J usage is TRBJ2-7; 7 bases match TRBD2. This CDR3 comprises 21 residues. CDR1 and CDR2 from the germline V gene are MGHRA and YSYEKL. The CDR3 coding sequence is TGTGCCAGCAGCCAAGATTGGGTTAGCGGGCCATTTTCTAGCGCGGGGTACGAGCAGTACTTC. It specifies CASSQDWVSGPFSSAGYEQYF.

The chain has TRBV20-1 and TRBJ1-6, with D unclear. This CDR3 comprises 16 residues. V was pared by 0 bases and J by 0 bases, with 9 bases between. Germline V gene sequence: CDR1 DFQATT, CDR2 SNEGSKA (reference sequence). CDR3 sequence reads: CSARDTVNSYNSPLHF. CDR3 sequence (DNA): TGCAGTGCTAGAGATACAGTCAACTCCTATAATTCACCCCTCCACTTT.

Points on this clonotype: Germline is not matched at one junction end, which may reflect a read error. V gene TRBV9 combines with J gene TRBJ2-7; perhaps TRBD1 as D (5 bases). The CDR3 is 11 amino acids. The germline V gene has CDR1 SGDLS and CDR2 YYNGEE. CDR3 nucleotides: TGTGCCAGCAGCGACAACTCTAAACAGGACTTC. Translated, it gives CASSDNSKQDF.

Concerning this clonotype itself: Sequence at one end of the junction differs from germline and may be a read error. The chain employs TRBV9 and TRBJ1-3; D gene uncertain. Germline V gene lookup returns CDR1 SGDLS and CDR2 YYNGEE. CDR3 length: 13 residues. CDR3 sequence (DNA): TGTGCCAGCAGCGTAGCCTCTGGAGACACCATATATTTT. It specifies CASSVASGDTIYF.

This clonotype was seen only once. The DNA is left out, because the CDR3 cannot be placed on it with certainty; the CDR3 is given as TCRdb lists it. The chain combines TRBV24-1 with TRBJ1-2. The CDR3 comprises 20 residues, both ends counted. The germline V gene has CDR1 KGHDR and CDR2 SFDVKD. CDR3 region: CATRGLADTGELFFGEGYTF.

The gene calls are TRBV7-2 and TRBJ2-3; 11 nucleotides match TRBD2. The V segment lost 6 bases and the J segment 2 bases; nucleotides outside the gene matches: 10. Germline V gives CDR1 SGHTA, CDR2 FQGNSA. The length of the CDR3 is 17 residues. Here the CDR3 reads CASSGGSSGRTTDTQYF. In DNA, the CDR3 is TGTGCCAGCAGTGGCGGGTCTAGCGGGAGGACCACAGATACGCAGTATTTT.

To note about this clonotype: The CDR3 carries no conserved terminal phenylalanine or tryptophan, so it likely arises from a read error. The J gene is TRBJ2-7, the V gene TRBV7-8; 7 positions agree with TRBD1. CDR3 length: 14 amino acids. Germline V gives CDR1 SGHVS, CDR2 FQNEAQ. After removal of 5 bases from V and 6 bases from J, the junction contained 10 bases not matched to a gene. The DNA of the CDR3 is TGTGCCAGCAGCGCAAACCGGGGACAGATCGAGCAGTACCTC. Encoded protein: CASSANRGQIEQYL.

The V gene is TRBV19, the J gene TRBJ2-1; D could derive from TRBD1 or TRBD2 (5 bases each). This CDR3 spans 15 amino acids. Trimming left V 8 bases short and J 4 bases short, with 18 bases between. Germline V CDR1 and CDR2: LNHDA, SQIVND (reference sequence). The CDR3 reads CASGSTMGPYNEQFF. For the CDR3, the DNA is TGTGCCAGTGGTAGCACAATGGGACCTTACAATGAGCAGTTCTTC.